The rows below give T cell receptor beta chains drawn from one sample of a study of shared clonotypes between healthy human individuals. Only in-frame clones appear in the TCRdb table, and some are missing; sequencing was by immunoSEQ multiplex PCR. The sample lists about 490,000 clones; roughly 78% were seen once. The sample consisted of PBMCs. These receptors were taken from a woman in her forties in good health. Some clones in this sample may be carry-over from other donors' samples. CDR3s include the opening cysteine and the closing phenylalanine or tryptophan. D genes are given only for firm matches. The size of a clone is reported for some rows only, either as once, few or many, or as a class for expanded clones.

CDR3 length	V gene	D gene	J gene	clone size	CDR3 protein
13	TRBV27	NA	TRBJ1-2	NA	CASSLDGTYGYTF
14	TRBV6-6	NA	TRBJ2-3	NA	CASSYPGGTDTQYF
14	TRBV4-1	NA	TRBJ2-5	NA	CASSQGDIQETQYF
15	TRBV11-2	NA	TRBJ2-7	NA	CASSLFLDGAYEQYF
14	TRBV9	NA	TRBJ2-3	NA	CASSVAAGADTQYF
15	TRBV29-1	NA	TRBJ2-7	few	CSFSPGTLSSYEQYF
16	TRBV6-6	NA	TRBJ2-2	NA	CASSWGPRKSAGELFF
14	TRBV6-4	TRBD1	TRBJ1-2	NA	CASSLTDRDYGYTF
16	TRBV28	NA	TRBJ2-6	NA	CASSPYGSGWANVLTF
14	TRBV19	NA	TRBJ2-2	NA	CASSWDSNTGELFF
15	TRBV7-3	NA	TRBJ2-2	NA	CASSPQYANTGELFF
15	TRBV2	TRBD1	TRBJ1-3	NA	CASSAGQGRGNTIYF
13	TRBV9	TRBD2	TRBJ2-1	NA	CASSATLAGEQFF
15	TRBV12-1	NA	TRBJ2-1	NA	CASSPQVAQNNEQFF
17	TRBV19	TRBD2	TRBJ2-2	many	CASSGTSGKANTGELFF
14	TRBV25-1	TRBD1	TRBJ2-7	NA	CASSEPGQGYEQYF
14	TRBV14	TRBD1	TRBJ2-4	NA	CASSLTGGRNIQYF
18	TRBV21-1	NA	TRBJ2-7	NA	CASSQGGTGLTSEGEQYF